This T cell receptor (beta chain) was documented in a study of T-cell memory formation after mild COVID-19. Looking at the study overall: Largely, TCR clusters stayed within a single donor. Study-level findings and limits: Still unconfirmed is whether the second-wave clones peaking on day 37 recognized SARS-CoV-2. Mostly located in CM and EM were contracting CD4+ clones, with contracting CD8+ clones located in EMRA.

Relative to its sample, this clonotype is medium-sized. What it recognizes is unknown. Using constant-segment primers, 5'RACE produced TCR alpha and TCR beta cDNA libraries carrying sample barcodes and UMIs. A single record per CDR3 protein comes from TCRdb applying MiXCR to the 5' RACE reads. The sample has 110,000 to 150,000 distinct CDR3 sequences, approximately 25% seen once. This CDR3 region has 14 residues. The V and J ends lost 2 bases and 0 bases respectively, with 6 bases between them. Germline lookup yields CDR1 SGHDT and CDR2 YYEEEE. The chain employs TRBV5-6 and TRBJ2-1; D call uncertain. This clonotype was obtained from an adult woman who had mild COVID-19 (a few samples of this study predate the infection). Cell type and time point are not known. The sample comprised PBMCs or a T cell subset sorted from them (not recorded which). The DNA of the CDR3 is TGTGCCAGCAGCTTCGACGGCTCCTACAATGAGCAGTTCTTC. It encodes CASSFDGSYNEQFF.